This T cell receptor beta chain emerged from a study of blood T cell repertoires in COVID-19. In the study overall: Some COVID-19 samples were acute and others convalescent; all came from the United States, Italy and Spain. T cells, B-cell-depleted T cells, or PBMCs supplied cDNA or gDNA.

Per the authors' pipeline: Quantification of nucleated cells was approximated via reference gene primer amplification. Sequencing used immunoSEQ multiplex PCR; TCRdb keeps in-frame clones, though not all of them. That table is the source of V, J and clone size, and D and trimming were worked out from the DNA. The repertoire holds some 58,000 clones, with nearly 95% as singletons. CDR1 and CDR2 (germline): SEHNR, FQNEAQ (reference sequence). The CDR3 totals 15 residues. V was clipped by 5 bases and J by 7 bases; unmatched bases: 8. This receptor was taken from a man aged 50 to 59 with active COVID-19. V and J are TRBV7-9 and TRBJ2-1; 10 bases agree with TRBD2. Sequenced sample: peripheral blood. This CDR3 is CASSKTSGTRNEQFF. The CDR3 DNA is TGTGCCAGCAGCAAAACTAGCGGGACTCGTAATGAGCAGTTCTTC.